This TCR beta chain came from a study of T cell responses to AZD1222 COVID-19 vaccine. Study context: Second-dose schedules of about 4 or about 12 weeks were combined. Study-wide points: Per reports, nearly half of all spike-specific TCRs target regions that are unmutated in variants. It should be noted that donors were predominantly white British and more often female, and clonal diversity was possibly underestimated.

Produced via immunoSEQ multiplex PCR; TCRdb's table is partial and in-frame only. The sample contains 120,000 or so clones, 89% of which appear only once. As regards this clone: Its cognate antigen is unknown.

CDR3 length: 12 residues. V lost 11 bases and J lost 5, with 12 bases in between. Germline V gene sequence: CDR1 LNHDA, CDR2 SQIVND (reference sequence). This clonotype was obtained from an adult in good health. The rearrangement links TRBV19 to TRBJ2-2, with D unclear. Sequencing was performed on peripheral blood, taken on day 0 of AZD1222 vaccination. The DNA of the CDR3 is TGTGCCTCCCGGTTGAGAACCGGGGAGCTGTTTTTT. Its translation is CASRLRTGELFF.